Listed below are T cell receptor beta chains from one sample, sequenced in a study of blood T cell repertoires in COVID-19. Clones were sequenced by immunoSEQ multiplex PCR, and TCRdb holds only the in-frame ones, with some missing. Of about 220,000 clones in the sample, around 91% were seen once. Material: PBMCs or T cells enriched from blood (not recorded which). All receptors come from a woman aged 18-29 years in a cohort exposed to, infected with or recovered from COVID-19 (not recorded which). CDR3s include the opening cysteine and the closing phenylalanine or tryptophan. The D gene is left open where the match is weak. Size tells how often a clone was seen (once, few, many) or the class of an expanded clone, and some rows leave it out.

d_gene: -; v_gene: TRBV19; abundance: -; j_gene: TRBJ2-1; CDR3nt: TGTGCCAGTAGTATCCTAGCCGCCGACAATGAGCAGTTCTTC; CDR3aa: CASSILAADNEQFF
d_gene: -; v_gene: TRBV19; abundance: once; j_gene: TRBJ1-2; CDR3nt: TGTGCCAGTACCAATCGGGGGTACTATGGCTACACCTTC; CDR3aa: CASTNRGYYGYTF
d_gene: TRBD2; v_gene: TRBV5-1; abundance: -; j_gene: TRBJ2-4; CDR3nt: TGCGCCAGCAGCTTGGGACTAGCGGGAGAAAACATTCAGTACTTC; CDR3aa: CASSLGLAGENIQYF
d_gene: TRBD1; v_gene: TRBV4-1; abundance: -; j_gene: TRBJ2-5; CDR3nt: TGCGCCAGCAGCCAGGACGGGACAGAACAAGAGACCCAGTACTTC; CDR3aa: CASSQDGTEQETQYF
d_gene: TRBD1; v_gene: TRBV11-3; abundance: -; j_gene: TRBJ2-7; CDR3nt: TGTGCCAGCAGCTCGGGACAGTCACCCTACGAGCAGTACTTC; CDR3aa: CASSSGQSPYEQYF
d_gene: TRBD1; v_gene: TRBV9; abundance: -; j_gene: TRBJ2-1; CDR3nt: TGTGCCAGCAGCGTAGCTCCGGGACAGGGCCTCAATGAGCAGTTCTTC; CDR3aa: CASSVAPGQGLNEQFF
d_gene: -; v_gene: TRBV11-1; abundance: -; j_gene: TRBJ1-1; CDR3nt: TGTGCCAGCAGCGAAGCACAGGTGAACACTGAAGCTTTCTTT; CDR3aa: CASSEAQVNTEAFF
d_gene: TRBD2; v_gene: TRBV9; abundance: -; j_gene: TRBJ2-7; CDR3nt: TGTGCCAGCAGCCCCCGACTAGCAGGCTCCTACGAGCAGTACTTC; CDR3aa: CASSPRLAGSYEQYF
d_gene: -; v_gene: TRBV19; abundance: -; j_gene: TRBJ1-1; CDR3nt: TGTGCCAGTAACCCAGGGCTGGTTACTGAAGCTTTCTTT; CDR3aa: CASNPGLVTEAFF
d_gene: TRBD2; v_gene: TRBV11-2; abundance: -; j_gene: TRBJ2-1; CDR3nt: TGTGCCAGCAGCGCGGGAGCGGGAGGGCTTTATGAGCAGTTCTTC; CDR3aa: CASSAGAGGLYEQFF
d_gene: TRBD1; v_gene: TRBV6-5; abundance: -; j_gene: TRBJ1-5; CDR3nt: TGTGCCAGCACCGCTACCAGGGGGGATCAGCCCCAGCATTTT; CDR3aa: CASTATRGDQPQHF
d_gene: TRBD1; v_gene: TRBV19; abundance: once; j_gene: TRBJ1-5; CDR3nt: TGTGCCAGTAATTTCGGCCAGGGGGCCGATCAGCCCCAGCATTTT; CDR3aa: CASNFGQGADQPQHF
d_gene: TRBD1; v_gene: TRBV4-1; abundance: -; j_gene: TRBJ2-7; CDR3nt: TGCGCCAGCAGCCAAGAGGACAGGGGGTACCACGAGCAGTACTTC; CDR3aa: CASSQEDRGYHEQYF
d_gene: TRBD1; v_gene: TRBV7-3; abundance: -; j_gene: TRBJ1-1; CDR3nt: TGTGCCAGCAGCTTAAGGGACAGGGGGTTAACTGAAGCTTTCTTT; CDR3aa: CASSLRDRGLTEAFF
d_gene: TRBD2; v_gene: TRBV29-1; abundance: -; j_gene: TRBJ2-5; CDR3nt: TGCAGCGTTGTGAGCGGGAGGGGGGAGACCCAGTACTTC; CDR3aa: CSVVSGRGETQYF
d_gene: TRBD1; v_gene: TRBV24-1; abundance: -; j_gene: TRBJ2-7; CDR3nt: TGTGCCACCAGTGATTCTCCGACAGGGGGCAAGTACTTC; CDR3aa: CATSDSPTGGKYF
d_gene: -; v_gene: TRBV7-3; abundance: -; j_gene: TRBJ1-1; CDR3nt: TGTGCCAGCAGCCTAAGCGGGGGCAGCCCTTCCACTGAAGCTTTCTTT; CDR3aa: CASSLSGGSPSTEAFF
d_gene: -; v_gene: TRBV7-9; abundance: -; j_gene: TRBJ1-1; CDR3nt: TGTGCCAGCAGCCCCCCAGGGGTCGTCACTGAAGCTTTCTTT; CDR3aa: CASSPPGVVTEAFF
d_gene: TRBD1; v_gene: TRBV19; abundance: once; j_gene: TRBJ1-5; CDR3nt: TGTGCCAGTCACCGGGACAGGGCGGATAGCAATCAGCCCCAGCATTTT; CDR3aa: CASHRDRADSNQPQHF
d_gene: -; v_gene: TRBV27; abundance: -; j_gene: TRBJ1-3; CDR3nt: TGTGCCAGCAAAAACGGGGGAAACACCATATATTTT; CDR3aa: CASKNGGNTIYF
d_gene: TRBD1; v_gene: TRBV5-6; abundance: -; j_gene: TRBJ1-3; CDR3nt: TGTGCCAGCAGCTACGGGACAGTGGGGGGAAACACCATATATTTT; CDR3aa: CASSYGTVGGNTIYF
d_gene: TRBD2; v_gene: TRBV12-3/TRBV12-4; abundance: -; j_gene: TRBJ2-5; CDR3nt: TGTGCCAGCAGTGGGACTAGCCAAGAGACCCAGTACTTC; CDR3aa: CASSGTSQETQYF
d_gene: -; v_gene: TRBV19; abundance: -; j_gene: TRBJ2-7; CDR3nt: TGTGCCAGTAGTATAGGAGCAGGGTTCTCCTACGAGCAGTACTTC; CDR3aa: CASSIGAGFSYEQYF
d_gene: -; v_gene: TRBV24-1; abundance: once; j_gene: TRBJ1-2; CDR3nt: TGTGCCACCAGTGATCCCCCGGAGAATGGCTACACCTTC; CDR3aa: CATSDPPENGYTF
d_gene: TRBD2; v_gene: TRBV5-4; abundance: -; j_gene: TRBJ2-1; CDR3nt: TGTGCCAGCAGCTCGGGGACTAGCGGGGACTACAATGAGCAGTTCTTC; CDR3aa: CASSSGTSGDYNEQFF
d_gene: -; v_gene: TRBV5-1; abundance: -; j_gene: TRBJ2-7; CDR3nt: TGCGCCAGCAGCCCGCGGGGTAGCGGCTCTTACGAGCAGTACTTC; CDR3aa: CASSPRGSGSYEQYF
d_gene: TRBD1; v_gene: TRBV7-2; abundance: few; j_gene: TRBJ2-1; CDR3nt: TGTGCCAGCGGATGGCAGGGGGCATCCTACAATGAGCAGTTCTTC; CDR3aa: CASGWQGASYNEQFF
d_gene: TRBD1; v_gene: TRBV2; abundance: -; j_gene: TRBJ2-1; CDR3nt: TGTGCCAGCAGTGAAACAGGGGCGGAGGTTTACAATGAGCAGTTCTTC; CDR3aa: CASSETGAEVYNEQFF
d_gene: TRBD2; v_gene: TRBV7-8; abundance: -; j_gene: TRBJ2-1; CDR3nt: TGTGCCAGCAGCTCTATAGCGGGAGGGCCCCATGAGCAGTTCTTC; CDR3aa: CASSSIAGGPHEQFF
d_gene: -; v_gene: TRBV19; abundance: once; j_gene: TRBJ2-5; CDR3nt: TGTGCCAGTAGTAGGCGGGGACAAGAGACCCAGTACTTC; CDR3aa: CASSRRGQETQYF
d_gene: -; v_gene: TRBV9; abundance: -; j_gene: TRBJ2-2; CDR3nt: TGTGCCAGCAGCGCTCACACCGGGGAGCTGTTTTTT; CDR3aa: CASSAHTGELFF
d_gene: TRBD2; v_gene: TRBV5-4; abundance: -; j_gene: TRBJ2-3; CDR3nt: TGTGCCAGCAGTTGGAGACTAGCGGGGCGAGGGGATACGCAGTATTTT; CDR3aa: CASSWRLAGRGDTQYF